This T cell receptor (beta chain) was profiled in a study of response to subunit inactivated influenza vaccine. Overall study findings and caveats: It was suggested by the authors that few new T cells are recruited by each seasonal influenza vaccination.

Concerning this clonotype: Its matching antigen is unknown.

TCRdb used MiXCR to reprocess the RT-PCR reads, holding one entry per CDR3 protein. Of around 530,000 distinct CDR3 sequences detected, approximately 12% appear once; the ten largest clones hold roughly a tenth. This CDR3 is built from 16 residues. CDR1 and CDR2 from the germline V gene are MNHEY and SVGAGI. Trimming left V 3 bases short and J 1 base short, with 15 bases between. The chain combines TRBV6-5 with TRBJ2-5, with D perhaps TRBD2 (6 bases). The specimen was PBMCs from blood, collected on the day of vaccination. The TCR originated in a man aged 45 to 65 who received an inactivated influenza vaccine. The CDR3 DNA reads TGTGCCAGCAGTTATGGCCGCGGGGTCGGCCAAGAGACCCAGTACTTC. Translated: CASSYGRGVGQETQYF.